Ten or more counts support the clone carrying this TCR beta chain. The record originates from a study of molecular identifiers for immune sequencing clone quantification. MiXCR, applied by TCRdb to the PCR reads, yields one record per CDR3 protein. The sample consists of over 70,000 distinct CDR3 sequences, 20% to 25% of them appearing once. The CDR3 is 13 residues long. Germline V gene lookup returns CDR1 LNHDA and CDR2 SQIVND (reference sequence). Unmatched junction bases numbered 5, after V lost 10 bases and J lost 1 base. The naive CD8 libraries originated from between roughly 20,000 and 1,000,000 sorted cells and drew on 10%, 30% or 50% RNA. Naive CD8 T cells underwent sorting with the CD8+CD4-CCR7+CD45RA+ definition.

The receptor comes from a human donor in good health. Some libraries in this study had Jurkat cell RNA spiked in. Source material: naive CD8+ T cells from blood, with Jurkat cell RNA spiked in. Sample subset: FACS-sorted CD8+CD4-CCR7+CD45RA+ naive T cells. V usage is TRBV19 and J usage is TRBJ1-1, with 8 bases matching TRBD1. DNA for the CDR3: TGTGCCACTAGACAGGGGCAGAACACTGAAGCTTTCTTT. This translates into CATRQGQNTEAFF.